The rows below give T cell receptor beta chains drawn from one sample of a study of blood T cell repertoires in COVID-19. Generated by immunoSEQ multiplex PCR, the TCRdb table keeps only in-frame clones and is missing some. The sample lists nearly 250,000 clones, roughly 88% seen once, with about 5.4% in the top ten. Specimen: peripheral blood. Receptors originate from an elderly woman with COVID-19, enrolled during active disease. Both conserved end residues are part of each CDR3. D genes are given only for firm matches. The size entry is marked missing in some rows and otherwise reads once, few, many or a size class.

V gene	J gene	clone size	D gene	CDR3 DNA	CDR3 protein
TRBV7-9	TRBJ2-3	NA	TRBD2	TGTGCCAGCAGACTGACTAGCGCCACAGATACGCAGTATTTT	CASRLTSATDTQYF
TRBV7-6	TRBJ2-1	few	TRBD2	TGTGCCAGCAGCGAACTAGCGGCGAGCTCCTACAATGAGCAGTTCTTC	CASSELAASSYNEQFF
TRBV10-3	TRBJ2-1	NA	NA	TGTGCCATCAGGGGGCGCTTGGACAATGAGCAGTTCTTC	CAIRGRLDNEQFF
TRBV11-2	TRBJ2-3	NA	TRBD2	TGTGCCAGCAGCTTAGGGACTAGCGCAGATACGCAGTATTTT	CASSLGTSADTQYF
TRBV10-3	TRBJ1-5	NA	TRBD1	TGTGCCATCAGCGGGACAGGGGGCCTCAATCAGCCCCAGCATTTT	CAISGTGGLNQPQHF
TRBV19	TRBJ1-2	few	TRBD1	TGTGCCAGTAGTAGAGGGACAGGAAACTATGGCTACACCTTC	CASSRGTGNYGYTF
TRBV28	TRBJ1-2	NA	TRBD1	TGTGCCAGCAGTTATCCGGGACAGGGGGCTAAAGGCTACACCTTC	CASSYPGQGAKGYTF
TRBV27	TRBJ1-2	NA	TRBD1	TGTGCCAGCAGTTTGGCTGACAGGGGGAGTTATGGCTACACCTTC	CASSLADRGSYGYTF
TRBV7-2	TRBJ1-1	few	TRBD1	TGTGCCAGCAGCCGGACAGGGGGCGGTTGGAACACTGAAGCTTTCTTT	CASSRTGGGWNTEAFF
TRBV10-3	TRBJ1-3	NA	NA	TGTGCCATCAGTGAAGTCCAATTCAGGGGACTACCTGGAAACACCATATATTTT	CAISEVQFRGLPGNTIYF
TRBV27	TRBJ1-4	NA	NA	TGTGCCAGCAGTTCGGACAGAGCAAATGAAAAACTGTTTTTT	CASSSDRANEKLFF
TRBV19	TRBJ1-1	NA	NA	TGTGCCAGTAGTATAGTTGGGCACAGGAACACTGAAGCTTTCTTT	CASSIVGHRNTEAFF
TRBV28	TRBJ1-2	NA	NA	TGTGCCAGCAGTTTATACCGCTACGAAGAGGGTGGCTACACCTTC	CASSLYRYEEGGYTF
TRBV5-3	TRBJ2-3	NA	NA	TGTGCCAGAAGCCCTTCGACAGGGAGGGATACGCAGTATTTT	CARSPSTGRDTQYF
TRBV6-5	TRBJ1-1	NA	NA	TGTGCCAGCAGTAGACAGTTGGTAGGCACTGAAGCTTTCTTT	CASSRQLVGTEAFF
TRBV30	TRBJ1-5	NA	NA	TGTGCCTGGAGTGGAGGTCTGGGGCGCAATCAGCCCCAGCATTTT	CAWSGGLGRNQPQHF
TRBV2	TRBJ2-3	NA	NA	TGTGCCAGCAGGGTTAAACAGGGTCCCACAGATACGCAGTATTTT	CASRVKQGPTDTQYF
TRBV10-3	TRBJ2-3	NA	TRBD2	TGTGCCATCAGGGCGGGGGTGCCCGGGGATACGCAGTATTTT	CAIRAGVPGDTQYF
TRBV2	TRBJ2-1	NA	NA	TGTGCCAGCAGTGCCCAATGGTCGAGCGATGAGCAGTTCTTC	CASSAQWSSDEQFF
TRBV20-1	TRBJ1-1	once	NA	TGCAGTGCCCGAGGACAGTTTGAAGCTTTCTTT	CSARGQFEAFF
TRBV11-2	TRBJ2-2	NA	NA	TGTGCCAGCAGCTTAGATTTCAGAACCGGGGAGCTGTTTTTT	CASSLDFRTGELFF
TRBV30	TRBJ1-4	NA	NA	TGTGCCTGGAGAGGAATGGGAGGTGAAAAACTGTTTTTT	CAWRGMGGEKLFF
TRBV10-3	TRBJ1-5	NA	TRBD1	TGTGCCATCAGCGGACAGGGAGGTGATCAGCCCCAGCATTTT	CAISGQGGDQPQHF
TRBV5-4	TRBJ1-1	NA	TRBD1	TGTGCCAGCAGCCGTGACAGGGCGCAGCACACTGAAGCTTTCTTT	CASSRDRAQHTEAFF
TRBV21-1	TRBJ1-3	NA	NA	TGTGCCAGCAGCAAAGAGGCTTTCGGGAGGGATTTT	CASSKEAFGRDF
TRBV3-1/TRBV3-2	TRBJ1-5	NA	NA	TGTGCCAGCAGCCAATTACCAGGGCTAAATCAGCCCCAGCATTTT	CASSQLPGLNQPQHF
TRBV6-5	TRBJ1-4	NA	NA	TGTGCCAGCATGAGACAGCTAAATGAAAAACTGTTTTTT	CASMRQLNEKLFF
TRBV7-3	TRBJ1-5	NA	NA	TGTGCCAGCAGCCCCAGGGCTGGTCAGCCCCAGCATTTT	CASSPRAGQPQHF
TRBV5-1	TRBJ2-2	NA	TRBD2	TGCGCCAGCAGCTACCCTAGCGGGGGTCCTCTTAACACCGGGGAGCTGTTTTTT	CASSYPSGGPLNTGELFF
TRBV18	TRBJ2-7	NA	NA	TGTGCCAGCTCACCGCAGGGGACCTCCTACGAGCAGTACTTC	CASSPQGTSYEQYF
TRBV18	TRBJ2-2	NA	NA	TGTGCCAGCTCACCCAGGGACACCGGGGAGCTGTTTTTT	CASSPRDTGELFF
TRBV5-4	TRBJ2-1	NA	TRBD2	TGTGCCAGCAATCACGGGGGGGCCCGGAATGAGCAGTTCTTC	CASNHGGARNEQFF
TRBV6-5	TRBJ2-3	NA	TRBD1	TGTGCCAGCAGCGTCAGGGGGCTGAGCACAGATACGCAGTATTTT	CASSVRGLSTDTQYF
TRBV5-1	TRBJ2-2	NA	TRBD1	TGCGCCAGCAGCAGGGACAGTCCAGGGAGGGAGCTGTTTTTT	CASSRDSPGRELFF
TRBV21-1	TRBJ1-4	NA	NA	TGTGCCAGCAGCAAAGGTTTCGAAGACGGAGGGTTTAATGAAAAACTGTTTTTT	CASSKGFEDGGFNEKLFF
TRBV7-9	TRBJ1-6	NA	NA	TGTGCCAGCAGCTTAGAAGCTAATTCACCCCTCCACTTT	CASSLEANSPLHF
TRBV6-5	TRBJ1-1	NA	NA	TGTGCCAGCAGCTACGGAGGTTCTGAAGCTTTCTTT	CASSYGGSEAFF
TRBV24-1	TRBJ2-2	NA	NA	TGTGCCACCAGTGATAGCGGGTACACCGGGGAGCTGTTTTTT	CATSDSGYTGELFF
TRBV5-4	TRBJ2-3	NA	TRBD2	TGTGCCAGCAGCGTACCACTAGCGGGGGGGAGCACAGATACGCAGTATTTT	CASSVPLAGGSTDTQYF
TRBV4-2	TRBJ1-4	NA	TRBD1	TGTGCCAGCAGCCAAGAGGGACAGACAGGGTGGGATGAAAAACTGTTTTTT	CASSQEGQTGWDEKLFF
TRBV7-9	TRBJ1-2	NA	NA	TGTGCCAGCAGCTTCGGCTATGGCTACACCTTC	CASSFGYGYTF
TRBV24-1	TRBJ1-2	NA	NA	TGTGCCACCAGTGACCGATATAACCCGGGAGGCCATGGCTACACCTTC	CATSDRYNPGGHGYTF
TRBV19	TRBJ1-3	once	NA	TGTGCCAGTAGTATTGGTGGTGCGGGATACTCTGGAAACACCATATATTTT	CASSIGGAGYSGNTIYF
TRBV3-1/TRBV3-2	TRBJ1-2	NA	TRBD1	TGTGCCAGCAGCCTGGGACAGGGGGCTCGAGGCTACACCTTC	CASSLGQGARGYTF
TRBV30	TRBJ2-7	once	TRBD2	TGTGCCTGGAGTGTACGCGGGGGGGTCTCCTACGAGCAGTACTTC	CAWSVRGGVSYEQYF
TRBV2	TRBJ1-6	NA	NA	TGTGCCAGCAAGCCTCTCGGGGGAGGGTGGACTTCACCCCTCCACTTT	CASKPLGGGWTSPLHF
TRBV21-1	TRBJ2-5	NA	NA	TGTGCCAGCAGCAAAGGAGATAGGCAGGGTGACCAAGAGACCCAGTACTTC	CASSKGDRQGDQETQYF
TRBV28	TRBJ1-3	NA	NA	TGTGCCAGCAGTTTAACGGGCAGGGTTGGAAACACCATATATTTT	CASSLTGRVGNTIYF